A selection of T cell receptor beta chains follows, all from one sample in a study of blood T cells in healthy people across ages. TCRdb recomputed calls from the 5' RACE reads with MiXCR, one row per CDR3 protein. Of 1,300,000 or so distinct CDR3 sequences in the sample, approximately 63% were seen once. Specimen: blood. These receptors were taken from a man between 18 and 35 years old in good health. The conserved cysteine and the conserved F or W are not part of the CDR3 here.

>14|TRBV3-1
ASSLLGGKTTGELF
>13|TRBV2
ASSVGTTYQETQY
>10|TRBV15
ATSRENYGYT
>12|TRBV3-1
ASSQARNTGELF
>11|TRBV15
ATSRDYTDTQY
>8|TRBV20-1
SVWTDTQY
>14|TRBV28
ASSPHSGGGNNEQF
>14|TRBV5-1
ASSGTTSGSGYEQF
>17|TRBV3-1
ASSPSILTYTPNTGELF
>14|TRBV6-5
ASSYGFQVSYNEQF
>11|TRBV18
ASSPLGEREAF
>12|TRBV7-9
ASSLDLMRETQY
>12|TRBV12-3/TRBV12-4
ASTVGDGSYKQY
>15|TRBV4-1
ASSQEGEILDIYEQF
>13|TRBV28
ASSLSPGNSYEQY
>14|TRBV7-9
ASSPIRGPSYNEQF
>12|TRBV10-3
AISGDRGFYEQY
>12|TRBV7-9
ASSWEGGTDTQY
>10|TRBV20-1
SARGGGNEQF
>15|TRBV7-6
ASSTYWTGSSYNEQF
>13|TRBV21-1
ASSKAVAANTEAF
>12|TRBV5-1
ASSPGGGNSPLH
>14|TRBV4-3
ASSHIDRGAGDTQY
>12|TRBV5-6
ASSTGGYDTEAF
>12|TRBV5-5
ASSSDGSGNTIY
>13|TRBV20-1
SARVSPRGENIQY
>10|TRBV29-1
SVGRLTGELF
>13|TRBV28
ASSPLAEGFTAQY
>15|TRBV7-8
ASSLIAPGTDEHGYT
>12|TRBV29-1
SELRDRGCREQY
>14|TRBV15
ATSRDRAPRAETQY
>10|TRBV7-9
ASSRRRNEQF
>14|TRBV11-2
ASSSFLRETQETQY
>12|TRBV7-2
ASSLSGGAYTQY
>12|TRBV5-1
ASSESGQHEKLF
>12|TRBV20-1
SAPRPGGSYEQY
>13|TRBV27
ASSPLSPGNTEAF
>10|TRBV7-9
ASSDDRGEQF
>12|TRBV2
ASSGDRDNTEAF
>12|TRBV3-1
ASSQEGPVYEQY
>12|TRBV29-1
SVASTGGNTEAF
>11|TRBV9
ASSVVHGYEQY
>11|TRBV7-9
ASSGGQREKLF
>15|TRBV7-9
ASSLEASGSGSYEQY
>12|TRBV3-1
ASSHIPGANVLT
>11|TRBV20-1
SAGPFFSDTQY
>16|TRBV4-1
ASSQRASGGAAYNEQF
>13|TRBV10-3
AISEGRGIKETQY
>12|TRBV5-1
ASSPGPRPDTQY